This is a list of T cell receptor beta chains from one sample in a study of blood T cell repertoires in COVID-19. Using immunoSEQ multiplex PCR, the repertoire was profiled, and TCRdb retains in-frame clones only, with some absent. The sample shows a few hundred thousand clones, 75% to 95% of them seen only once. Input material: peripheral blood. The receptors stem from a person aged 18 to 29 with COVID-19, enrolled during active disease. Each CDR3 is given with its conserved first and last residue. A D gene is named only where the DNA matches it firmly. Size values are once, few and many counts, or a class for expanded clones, and some rows have none.

d_call j_call v_call clone_size cdr3_aa cdr3_nt
NA TRBJ1-2 TRBV28 NA CASSQGVNGYTF TGTGCCAGCAGTCAGGGTGTAAATGGCTACACCTTC
TRBD1 TRBJ2-5 TRBV4-1 NA CASSHPVRGKNQETQYF TGCGCCAGCAGCCACCCTGTCAGGGGGAAAAACCAAGAGACCCAGTACTTC
TRBD1 TRBJ1-1 TRBV4-1 few CASSPNSLAGGSTEAFF TGCGCCAGCAGCCCTAATTCTCTTGCAGGGGGTTCCACTGAAGCTTTCTTT
TRBD1 TRBJ2-5 TRBV7-6 NA CASSLGQGEETQYF TGTGCCAGCAGCTTAGGACAGGGTGAAGAGACCCAGTACTTC
NA TRBJ2-3 TRBV4-2 NA CASSQMADITDTQYF TGTGCCAGCAGCCAAATGGCAGACATTACAGATACGCAGTATTTT
NA TRBJ2-7 TRBV6-5 few CASSYRRFAYEQYF TGTGCCAGCAGTTACCGGCGGTTCGCCTACGAGCAGTACTTC
TRBD2 TRBJ2-1 TRBV29-1 NA CSGGSGAYNEQFF TGCAGCGGGGGGAGCGGGGCCTACAATGAGCAGTTCTTC
NA TRBJ1-5 TRBV5-6 NA CASSWGGGRNQPQHF TGTGCCAGCAGTTGGGGTGGGGGCCGGAATCAGCCCCAGCATTTT
NA TRBJ2-7 TRBV11-2 NA CASSFPYTEQYF TGTGCCAGCAGCTTTCCCTATACCGAGCAGTACTTC
TRBD1 TRBJ2-7 TRBV18 once CASSPSGTGGTYEQYF TGTGCCAGCTCACCCTCCGGGACAGGGGGGACCTACGAGCAGTACTTC
TRBD1 TRBJ2-3 TRBV7-3 NA CASSSRTGGDTQYF TGTGCCAGCAGCTCACGGACAGGGGGGGATACGCAGTATTTT
TRBD2 TRBJ2-1 TRBV27 NA CASTQAGAGNEQFF TGTGCCAGCACCCAAGCGGGAGCGGGGAATGAGCAGTTCTTC
TRBD1 TRBJ2-7 TRBV11-2 few CASSWTGSSYEQYF TGTGCCAGCAGCTGGACAGGGAGCTCCTACGAGCAGTACTTC
NA TRBJ2-7 TRBV18 NA CASSPPPRLGYEQYF TGTGCCAGCTCACCCCCCCCTAGACTCGGCTACGAGCAGTACTTC
TRBD1 TRBJ2-7 TRBV19 NA CASRQGAHEQYF TGTGCCAGCCGACAGGGGGCCCACGAGCAGTACTTC
TRBD2 TRBJ2-7 TRBV4-1 NA CASSPRTSGSEQYF TGCGCCAGCAGCCCGAGGACTAGCGGGAGTGAGCAGTACTTC
TRBD1 TRBJ1-3 TRBV7-6 NA CASSSPGQGISGNTIYF TGTGCCAGCAGCTCTCCGGGACAGGGCATCTCTGGAAACACCATATATTTT
NA TRBJ2-2 TRBV10-2 NA CASSKGDNTGELFF TGCGCCAGCAGCAAGGGGGACAACACCGGGGAGCTGTTTTTT
NA TRBJ1-1 TRBV10-2 few CASRVGGRETEAFF TGCGCCAGCAGAGTAGGAGGGCGGGAAACTGAAGCTTTCTTT
TRBD2 TRBJ2-1 TRBV24-1 NA CATSDRGLAGWDNEQFF TGTGCCACCAGTGATCGTGGACTAGCGGGGTGGGACAATGAGCAGTTCTTC
NA TRBJ2-1 TRBV7-9 NA CASSFRAGKNEQFF TGTGCCAGCAGCTTTAGGGCGGGGAAAAATGAGCAGTTCTTC
TRBD2 TRBJ2-3 TRBV6-5 NA CASSYNGLAGGTQYF TGTGCCAGCAGTTACAACGGACTAGCGGGAGGTACGCAGTATTTT
TRBD2 TRBJ2-1 TRBV4-1 NA CASSQETSGDNEQFF TGCGCCAGCAGCCAAGAGACTAGCGGAGACAATGAGCAGTTCTTC
TRBD2 TRBJ2-1 TRBV4-1 NA CASSQATSGSLNEQFF TGCGCCAGCAGCCAAGCGACTAGCGGGAGTCTGAATGAGCAGTTCTTC
NA TRBJ1-2 TRBV4-1 NA CASSQDGGLGYTF TGCGCCAGCAGCCAGGACGGCGGGCTCGGCTACACCTTC
TRBD1 TRBJ1-4 TRBV15 NA CATSLTGGSKEKLFF TGTGCCACCAGTCTTACAGGGGGCTCGAAAGAAAAACTGTTTTTT
TRBD2 TRBJ2-1 TRBV15 NA CATGTSVATYNEQFF TGTGCCACCGGGACTAGCGTCGCCACCTACAATGAGCAGTTCTTC
NA TRBJ2-7 TRBV4-1 NA CASSQVQETYEQYF TGCGCCAGCAGCCAGGTCCAGGAAACCTACGAGCAGTACTTC
NA TRBJ2-5 TRBV4-1 NA CASSQVSSGSGWETQYF TGCGCCAGCAGCCAAGTGTCTTCAGGGTCCGGGTGGGAGACCCAGTACTTC
TRBD1 TRBJ1-3 TRBV6-6 NA CAIRGGLSGNTIYF TGTGCCATCCGAGGGGGCCTATCTGGAAACACCATATATTTT
TRBD1 TRBJ1-2 TRBV5-1 once CASSSQGEGIGYTF TGCGCCAGCAGCTCCCAGGGGGAAGGAATAGGCTACACCTTC
TRBD2 TRBJ2-5 TRBV4-1 NA CASSQVGLRYQETQYF TGCGCCAGCAGCCAAGTGGGACTACGCTACCAAGAGACCCAGTACTTC
NA TRBJ1-5 TRBV5-1 NA CASSLGGGNQPQHF TGCGCCAGCAGCTTGGGGGGAGGCAATCAGCCCCAGCATTTT
TRBD1 TRBJ2-1 TRBV7-9 NA CASSFRDRAPTRGYNEQFF TGTGCCAGCAGCTTCCGGGACAGAGCACCAACACGGGGATACAATGAGCAGTTCTTC
TRBD2 TRBJ2-7 TRBV7-9 NA CASSQAGREQYF TGTGCCAGCAGCCAAGCGGGACGCGAGCAGTACTTC
NA TRBJ2-2 TRBV7-7 NA CASSWGTENTGELFF TGTGCCAGCAGCTGGGGGACTGAAAACACCGGGGAGCTGTTTTTT
NA TRBJ2-5 TRBV11-1 once CASSPTTGYQETQYF TGTGCCAGCAGTCCAACAACAGGGTACCAAGAGACCCAGTACTTC
TRBD2 TRBJ2-2 TRBV5-4 NA CASSPSSGRWGELFF TGTGCCAGCAGCCCCTCTAGCGGGAGGTGGGGGGAGCTGTTTTTT
NA TRBJ1-6 TRBV4-1 NA CASSLDRNSPLHF TGCGCCAGCAGCCTAGACAGGAATTCACCCCTCCACTTT
NA TRBJ2-1 TRBV25-1 NA CASSPDGGPDRYNEQFF TGTGCCAGCAGCCCAGACGGAGGGCCTGATCGCTACAATGAGCAGTTCTTC
NA TRBJ1-2 TRBV2 once CASSDALGFNYGYTF TGTGCCAGCAGTGACGCCCTGGGCTTTAACTATGGCTACACCTTC
TRBD2 TRBJ2-3 TRBV7-2 NA CASSPSLGGLADTQYF TGTGCCAGCAGCCCATCCCTGGGGGGGTTGGCAGATACGCAGTATTTT
TRBD1 TRBJ2-1 TRBV9 NA CASRPGQGHEQFF TGTGCCAGCAGACCGGGACAGGGGCATGAGCAGTTCTTC
NA TRBJ2-5 TRBV5-1 NA CASSLHGEETQYF TGCGCCAGCAGCTTGCACGGGGAAGAGACCCAGTACTTC
NA TRBJ1-2 TRBV6-6 few CASSPSLGGNGYTF TGTGCCAGCAGTCCGAGTCTGGGGGGGAATGGCTACACCTTC
NA TRBJ1-4 TRBV19 NA CASSVRTEHNEKLFF TGTGCCAGTAGTGTCCGGACAGAGCATAATGAAAAACTGTTTTTT
TRBD1 TRBJ2-4 TRBV7-8 NA CASSLRGQGRNIQYF TGTGCCAGCAGCTTAAGGGGACAGGGAAGAAACATTCAGTACTTC
NA TRBJ1-1 TRBV5-1 NA CASSIQGTEAFF TGCGCCAGCAGCATACAGGGAACTGAAGCTTTCTTT
TRBD1 TRBJ1-5 TRBV5-1 NA CASSLALGQGTYSNQPQHF TGCGCCAGCAGCTTGGCCCTGGGACAGGGCACCTATAGCAATCAGCCCCAGCATTTT
NA TRBJ2-1 TRBV9 NA CASSLGGSGINEQFF TGTGCCAGCAGCCTCGGGGGTAGCGGAATCAATGAGCAGTTCTTC
NA TRBJ1-1 TRBV2 NA CASSSQGTEAFF TGTGCCAGCAGCAGCCAGGGCACTGAAGCTTTCTTT
NA TRBJ2-4 TRBV5-6 NA CASSFPGSVKNIQYF TGTGCCAGCAGCTTTCCAGGGTCGGTCAAAAACATTCAGTACTTC
NA TRBJ1-2 TRBV29-1 NA CSVEQASYGYTF TGCAGCGTTGAGCAGGCCTCATATGGCTACACCTTC